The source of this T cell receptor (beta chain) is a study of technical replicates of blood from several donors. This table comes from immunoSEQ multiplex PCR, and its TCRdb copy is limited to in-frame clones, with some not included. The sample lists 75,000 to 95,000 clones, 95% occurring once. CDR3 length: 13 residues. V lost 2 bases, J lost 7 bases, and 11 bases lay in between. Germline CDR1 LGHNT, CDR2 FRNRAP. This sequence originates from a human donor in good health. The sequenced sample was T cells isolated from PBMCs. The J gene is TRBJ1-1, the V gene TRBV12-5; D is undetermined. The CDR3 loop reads CASGLNKIGEAFF. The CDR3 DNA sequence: TGTGCTAGTGGTTTGAATAAAATCGGTGAAGCTTTCTTT.